The next 3 T cell receptor beta chains were all read from a single sample in a study of Tregs in tolerant kidney transplant recipients. The protocol was immunoSEQ multiplex PCR, while the TCRdb copy is restricted to in-frame clones and leaves out a portion. Of 74,000 or so clones listed, roughly nine tenths are singletons. The nonmyeloablative bone marrow transplants came from related graft donors, with transient mixed chimerism. Sequencing used CD4+ T cells from blood (PBMCs), obtained 24 months after the transplant. The receptors derive from a human patient who received a combined kidney and bone marrow transplant. Some T cells may originate from the graft donor.

The chain couples TRBV7-2 to TRBJ1-2; D is unclear. There are 12 residues in the CDR3. Germline V CDR1 and CDR2: SGHTA, FQGNSA. The germline V and J ends were trimmed by 5 bases and 4 bases, with 8 bases remaining between them. The CDR3 region is CASSPTIYGYTF. DNA of the CDR3: TGTGCCAGCAGCCCCACAATCTATGGCTACACCTTC.

This clone came up a few times. The germline gene is not matched at one end of the junction; a read error may be the cause. The chain joins TRBV2 to TRBJ1-4; TRBD1 is a possible D gene (6 bases). This CDR3 has 12 residues. The V gene's germline CDR1 is SNHLY and CDR2 FYNNEI. This CDR3 is CATSHRDKKLFF. The CDR3 DNA reads as TGTGCCACCAGTCACCGGGACAAAAAACTGTTTTTT.

J is TRBJ2-5 and V is TRBV7-8, with D possibly TRBD2 on 5 matching bases. This CDR3 has 12 amino acids. The V gene lost 3 bases and the J gene lost 5 bases, with 7 bases spanning the gap. Germline CDR1 SGHVS, CDR2 FQNEAQ. Here the CDR3 reads CASSFTGETQYF. As DNA, the CDR3 is TGTGCCAGCAGCTTCACGGGGGAGACCCAGTACTTC.